Below are 22 T cell receptor beta chains sequenced from a single sample in a study of regulatory T cells in long-lasting Graves disease. TCR beta libraries were built with iRepertoire HTBI primers and Arm-PCR of CDR3 regions. Each CDR3 protein gets one entry after TCRdb re-called the multiplex PCR reads with MiXCR. The repertoire includes hundreds of thousands of distinct CDR3 sequences, approximately 13% of them detected once, and 8.5% to 10% sits in the top ten. Documented time point: newly diagnosed GD, antithyroid drugs for less than 3 months. TCR sequences were obtained from RNA taken from PBMCs. A further study also used this sample, focusing on T cells in Graves' hyperthyroidism and ophthalmopathy.

The source was peripheral blood mononuclear cells (PBMCs), collected at new diagnosis, from a patient treated with antithyroid drugs. The source of these receptors is a man aged 25 to 40 with Graves disease.

This clonotype was seen ten or more times. V is TRBV12-5 and J is TRBJ2-6, with D hard to call. The germline V gene has CDR1 LGHNT and CDR2 FRNRAP. V was trimmed by 7 bases and J by 4 bases, leaving 11 bases between them. The CDR3 totals 14 residues. The CDR3 nucleotides read TGTGCTAGTGCCCCGGGCTCAGGGGCCAACGTCCTGACTTTC. Translating gives CASAPGSGANVLTF. Drawing the rest from reference TRBV12-5 and TRBJ2-6, the complete variable domain is DARVTQTPRHKVTEMGQEVTMRCQPILGHNTVFWYRQTMMQGLELLAYFRNRAPLDDSGMPKDRFSAEMPDATLATLKIQPSEPRDSAVYFCASAPGSGANVLTFGAGSRLTVL.

This clonotype turned up a few times. This chain links TRBV10-1 with TRBJ2-3; unclear D gene. V dropped 3 bases and J dropped 1 base, with 11 bases sitting between them. CDR1 WNHNN and CDR2 SYGVQD come from the germline V gene (reference sequence). This CDR3 is 15 amino acids long. CDR3 coding DNA: TGCGCCAGCAGTGATTCTACTACTGGCACAGATACGCAGTATTTT. Its translation: CASSDSTTGTDTQYF.

This clonotype was seen at least ten times. The chain links TRBV6-5 to TRBJ2-7; 8 bases match TRBD2. This CDR3 comprises 14 residues. V shed 3 bases, J shed 6 bases, and the junction held 7 bases outside the gene matches. Germline lookup yields CDR1 MNHEY and CDR2 SVGAGI. The CDR3 nucleotides are TGTGCCAGCAGTTATATCAGACTAGCGACCGAGCAGTACTTC. It specifies CASSYIRLATEQYF.

The rearrangement links TRBV19 to TRBJ1-2, with D possibly matching TRBD1 (6 bases). The CDR3 spans 15 residues. Trimming took off 6 bases at V and 4 bases at J, with 18 bases between the two ends. Germline assignment: CDR1 LNHDA and CDR2 SQIVND (reference sequence). CDR3 in amino acids: CASSPRGGRAYGYTF. In DNA, the CDR3 is TGTGCCAGTAGCCCCAGGGGTGGACGGGCCTATGGCTACACCTTC.

In its sample, this clonotype was seen many times. This rearrangement joins TRBV12-3 or TRBV12-4 to TRBJ2-7; tentatively, D is TRBD1 (5 bases). Trimming left V 5 bases short and J 3 bases short, with 8 bases between. The CDR3 contains 12 residues. The CDR3 protein is CASSRQNYEQYF. The CDR3 DNA sequence: TGTGCCAGCAGTCGACAGAACTACGAGCAGTACTTC.

A remark on this clonotype: This may be a read error: a much more frequent sequence differs by one nucleotide. This likely comes from a read error, as the CDR3 has no conserved phenylalanine or tryptophan at its end. The chain couples TRBV2 to TRBJ2-7, with TRBD2 matching 7 bases. Germline V gene lookup returns CDR1 SNHLY and CDR2 FYNNEI. The V and J ends lost 7 bases and 2 bases, in that order; junction bases with no gene match: 5. The CDR3 runs 13 residues. CDR3 in amino acids: CASKAGLAYEQYL. DNA of the CDR3: TGTGCCAGCAAAGCGGGATTGGCCTACGAGCAGTACCTC.

This clonotype was detected many times. The V and J genes are TRBV19 and TRBJ1-1, with D tentatively TRBD1 (6 bases). CDR3 length: 16 amino acids. V gave up 9 bases and J gave up 3 bases, with 23 bases separating them. The germline V gene has CDR1 LNHDA and CDR2 SQIVND (reference sequence). The CDR3 DNA is TGTGCCAGCACTGGCCGGGACACCGAGTCCGACACTGAAGCTTTCTTT. Translation: CASTGRDTESDTEAFF. The variable domain in full, with the rest retrieved from reference TRBV19 and TRBJ1-1, is DGGITQSPKYLFRKEGQNVTLSCEQNLNHDAMYWYRQDPGQGLRLIYYSQIVNDFQKGDIAEGYSVSREKKESFPLTVTSAQKNPTAFYLCASTGRDTESDTEAFFGQGTRLTVV.

Many counts were recorded for this clonotype. The chain recombines TRBV11-2 with TRBJ2-5; D possibly uses TRBD1 or TRBD2 (5 bases each). Trimming removed 1 base from V and 2 bases from J, with 17 bases in between. CDR1 and CDR2 from the germline V gene are SGHAT and FQNNGV. The CDR3 runs to 17 residues. This CDR3 reads CASSLGPGPREQETQYF. CDR3 bases: TGTGCCAGCAGCTTAGGCCCGGGGCCCAGAGAACAAGAGACCCAGTACTTC.

The sample holds many counts of this clonotype. This sequence joins TRBV10-3 and TRBJ2-3, with TRBD1 matching over 9 bases. Trimming removed 0 bases from V and 6 bases from J; junction bases left unmatched: 1. CDR3 length: 14 residues. Germline loops: CDR1 ENHRY, CDR2 SYGVKD. The CDR3 nucleotides are TGTGCCATCAGTGAGTCTGGGACAGGGGATACGCAGTATTTT. Protein sequence: CAISESGTGDTQYF.

There are a few counts of this clonotype. The genes are TRBV20-1 and TRBJ1-1; 9 bases fit TRBD1. This CDR3 comprises 13 residues. After removal of 3 bases from V and 3 bases from J, the junction contained 2 bases not matched to a gene. The germline V gene encodes CDR1 DFQATT and CDR2 SNEGSKA (reference sequence). CDR3 amino acids: CSASGTGHTEAFF. The CDR3 coding sequence is TGCAGTGCTAGTGGGACAGGGCACACTGAAGCTTTCTTT.

V gene TRBV20-1 combines with J gene TRBJ2-4; TRBD2 aligns across 11 bases. CDR3 length equals 14 residues. The germline V gene has CDR1 DFQATT and CDR2 SNEGSKA (reference sequence). V lost 5 bases, J lost 3 bases, and 3 bases stayed unmatched. For the CDR3, the DNA is TGCAGTGCTTCCGGGACTAGCGGCAAAAACATTCAGTACTTC. Translating gives CSASGTSGKNIQYF.

This rearrangement joins TRBV7-2 to TRBJ2-5, with no clear D. The ends were cut back, 5 bases at V and 4 bases at J, with 11 bases in the middle. This CDR3 contains 13 residues. Germline CDR1 reads SGHTA; CDR2 reads FQGNSA. CDR3 residues: CASSHSVGETQYF. The CDR3 nucleotides read TGTGCCAGCAGCCATTCTGTGGGAGAGACCCAGTACTTC.

This clonotype was counted many times. The CDR3 coding sequence is TGTGCCAGCAGCTGGCCCCTTGGCGCGGAGACCCAGTACTTC. Its translation: CASSWPLGAETQYF. The chain couples TRBV5-6 to TRBJ2-5; D is undetermined. CDR1 SGHDT and CDR2 YYEEEE come from the germline V gene. Trimming took off 3 bases at V and 5 bases at J, with 14 bases between the two ends. The CDR3 extends over 14 amino acids. The full variable domain, its missing parts supplied by reference TRBV5-6 and TRBJ2-5, is DAGVTQSPTHLIKTRGQQVTLRCSPKSGHDTVSWYQQALGQGPQFIFQYYEEEERQRGNFPDRFSGHQFPNYSSELNVNALLLGDSALYLCASSWPLGAETQYFGPGTRLLVL.

This clonotype was counted many times. This CDR3 is CASSPRVNQPQHF. The CDR3 region has the DNA TGTGCCAGCTCACCACGGGTTAATCAGCCCCAGCATTTT. The V call is TRBV18, the J call TRBJ1-5, with unresolved D. Germline-derived CDR1 and CDR2 are KGHSH and LQKENI. The CDR3 loop spans 13 amino acids. The V end lost 1 base, the J end lost 4 bases, and 5 bases lay between the germline ends.

This clonotype was observed at least ten times. This chain links TRBV24-1 with TRBJ1-2; tentative D call: TRBD1 (5 bases). Trimming took 5 bases from V and 5 from J, leaving 11 bases between them. CDR1 KGHDR and CDR2 SFDVKD come from the germline V gene. CDR3 size: 13 residues. CDR3 sequence reads: CATSVPGRYGYTF. DNA of the CDR3: TGTGCCACCAGTGTTCCGGGGCGTTATGGCTACACCTTC.

This clonotype was seen ten or more times. The V call is TRBV7-8, the J call TRBJ1-5; 7 nucleotides line up with TRBD1. Losses at the gene ends were 0 bases for V and 5 bases for J; bases not matched to a gene: 7. Germline V gives CDR1 SGHVS, CDR2 FQNEAQ. The CDR3 is made up of 16 amino acids. CDR3 in amino acids: CASSLAPGQFHQPQHF. The CDR3 nucleotides read TGTGCCAGCAGCTTAGCTCCGGGACAGTTCCATCAGCCCCAGCATTTT.

Only a few counts were recorded for this clonotype. This chain uses TRBV20-1 with TRBJ2-1, with D uncertain. This CDR3 is 12 amino acids long. V was trimmed by 7 bases and J by 3 bases, leaving 10 bases between them. CDR1 and CDR2 from the germline V gene are DFQATT and SNEGSKA (reference sequence). The CDR3 DNA reads as TGCAGTGGGAACGTAAACTACAATGAGCAGTTCTTC. Protein sequence: CSGNVNYNEQFF.

CDR3 in DNA: TGCAGTGCCCTCGGACCTAAAAACACCATATATTTT. Protein sequence: CSALGPKNTIYF. The V call is TRBV20-1, the J call TRBJ1-3, with D hard to call. V was pared by 6 bases and J by 6 bases, with 12 bases between. Germline-derived CDR1 and CDR2 are DFQATT and SNEGSKA (reference sequence). This CDR3 has 12 amino acids.

This clonotype was observed a few times. CDR3 protein: CSAEEAGGGYNEQFF. CDR3 nucleotide sequence: TGCAGTGCGGAAGAAGCGGGGGGGGGGTACAATGAGCAGTTCTTC. This chain connects TRBV20-1 to TRBJ2-1; 10 bases map to TRBD2. Trimming took 6 bases from V and 4 from J; bases not matched to a gene: 9. Germline V gene sequence: CDR1 DFQATT, CDR2 SNEGSKA (reference sequence). The CDR3 runs to 15 residues.

The table lists this clonotype with many counts. This chain uses TRBV6-4 with TRBJ2-1, with 7 bases lining up with TRBD2. Germline CDR1 reads MRHNA; CDR2 reads SNTAGT. The CDR3 is 14 residues long. The junction had 6 bases not matched to a gene; V was cut back by 6 bases and J by 4 bases. This CDR3 is CASSPGREYNEQFF. Here the CDR3 DNA reads TGTGCCAGCAGCCCAGGGCGGGAGTACAATGAGCAGTTCTTC.

This clonotype appeared a few times. The chain is built from TRBV5-1 and TRBJ2-3; D gene ambiguous. The ends were cut back, 4 bases at V and 2 bases at J, with 11 bases in the middle. Germline V CDR1 and CDR2: SGHRS, YFSETQ. The CDR3 contains 14 residues. CDR3 sequence (DNA): TGCGCCAGCAGCCCGATCCCCTCCACAGATACGCAGTATTTT. This encodes CASSPIPSTDTQYF.

This clonotype was detected ten times or more. V and J are TRBV11-1 and TRBJ2-7; D call uncertain. This CDR3 is 16 amino acids long. Germline CDR1 is SGHAT and CDR2 is FQDESV (reference sequence). Trimming took 1 base from V and 7 from J, leaving 20 bases between them. CDR3 in amino acids: CASSLVGGASLGEQYF. The CDR3 nucleotides read TGTGCCAGCAGCTTAGTGGGTGGAGCATCCCTCGGGGAGCAGTACTTC.